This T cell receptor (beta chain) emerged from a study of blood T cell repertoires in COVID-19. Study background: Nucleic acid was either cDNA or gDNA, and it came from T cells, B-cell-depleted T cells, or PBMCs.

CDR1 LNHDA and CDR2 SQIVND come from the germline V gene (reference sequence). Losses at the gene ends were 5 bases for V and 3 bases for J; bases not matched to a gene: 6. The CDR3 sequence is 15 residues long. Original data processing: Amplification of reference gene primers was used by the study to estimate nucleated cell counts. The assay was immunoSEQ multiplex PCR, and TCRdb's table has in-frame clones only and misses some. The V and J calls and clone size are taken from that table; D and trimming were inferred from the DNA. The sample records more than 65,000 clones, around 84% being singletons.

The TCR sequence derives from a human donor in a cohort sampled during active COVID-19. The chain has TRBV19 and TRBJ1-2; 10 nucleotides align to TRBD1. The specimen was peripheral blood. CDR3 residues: CASSRGTGADYGYTF. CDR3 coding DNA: TGTGCCAGTAGTCGCGGGACAGGGGCAGACTATGGCTACACCTTC.